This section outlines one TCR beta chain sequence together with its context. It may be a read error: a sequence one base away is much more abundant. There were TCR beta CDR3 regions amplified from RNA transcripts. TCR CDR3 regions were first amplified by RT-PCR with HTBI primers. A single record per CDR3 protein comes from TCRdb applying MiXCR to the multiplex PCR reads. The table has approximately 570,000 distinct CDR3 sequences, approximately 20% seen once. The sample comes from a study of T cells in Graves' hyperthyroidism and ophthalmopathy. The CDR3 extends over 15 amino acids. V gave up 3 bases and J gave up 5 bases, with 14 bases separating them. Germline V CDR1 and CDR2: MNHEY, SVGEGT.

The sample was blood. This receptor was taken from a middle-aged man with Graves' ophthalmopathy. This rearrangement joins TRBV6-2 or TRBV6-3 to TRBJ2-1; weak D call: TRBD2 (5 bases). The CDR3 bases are TGTGCCAGCAGTTATCAGAGGGTTGGCGACAATGAGCAGTTCTTC. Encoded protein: CASSYQRVGDNEQFF.